This T cell receptor beta chain derives from a study of regulatory T cells. Findings and limits, study-wide: In CD3G-deficient patients, conventional CD4+ T cells were enriched for hydrophobic CDR3 residues at positions 6 and 7. Regulatory T cells showed the strongest V-J pair restriction and V/J gene skewing among patient repertoires.

Germline CDR1 reads MNHNS; CDR2 reads SASEGT. Trimming left V 6 bases short and J 2 bases short, with 11 bases between. The CDR3 runs 14 residues. The PCR used 52 TRBV and 13 TRBJ primers. Clones were read by immunoSEQ multiplex PCR, and TCRdb kept only the in-frame ones, dropping some. The top ten hold about 2.4% of the sample, which has about 35,000 clones, over 75% seen once. Regarding this clone: Its antigen is unidentified.

This clonotype originated in a person aged 18 to 35 with CD3G deficiency. Specimen: conventional CD4+ T cells sorted from blood. J is TRBJ1-5 and V is TRBV6-1; no reliable D call. The CDR3 bases are TGTGCCAGCAGAGACTCAGTGGGCAATCAGCCCCAGCATTTT. Its protein is CASRDSVGNQPQHF.